Below, 23 T cell receptor beta chains from the same sample are listed, as sequenced in a study of blood T cell repertoires in COVID-19. TCRdb's copy holds only in-frame clones and misses some; the assay was immunoSEQ multiplex PCR. The repertoire includes about 91,000 clones, roughly 86% of them detected once, and around 7.3% sits in the top ten. Source material: peripheral blood. The receptors derive from a man aged 45-65 years with active or convalescent COVID-19.

V gene TRBV10-3 combines with J gene TRBJ1-4; TRBD1 aligns across 8 bases. V shed 9 bases and J 5 bases; nucleotides not matched to a gene: 5. CDR1 is ENHRY and CDR2 is SYGVKD in the germline V gene. The CDR3 extends over 13 amino acids. Written as DNA, the CDR3 is TGTGCCATTGGGACAGGTGGGAATGAAAAACTGTTTTTT. Its translation: CAIGTGGNEKLFF.

The chain carries TRBV5-1 and TRBJ2-2; D may be TRBD1 (5 bases). The CDR3 covers 15 residues. Germline CDR1 reads SGHRS; CDR2 reads YFSETQ. V lost 1 base, J lost 1 base, and 8 bases lay in between. CDR3 sequence (DNA): TGCGCCAGCAGCTTGTTGACAGAGAACACCGGGGAGCTGTTTTTT. This sequence encodes CASSLLTENTGELFF.

Here the CDR3 DNA reads TGTGCCAGCAGTTTACCCCAGTATGGCTACACCTTC. Amino acids: CASSLPQYGYTF. The rearrangement joins TRBV28 to TRBJ1-2; D uncertain. Trimming removed 2 bases at V and 5 bases at J, with 6 bases between. There are 12 residues in the CDR3. Germline V lookup: CDR1 MDHEN, CDR2 SYDVKM.

The V call is TRBV27, the J call TRBJ1-6; D gene unclear. Germline values: CDR1 MNHEY, CDR2 SMNVEV (reference sequence). V lost 2 bases, J lost 7 bases, and 24 bases lay in between. The CDR3 contains 19 residues. The CDR3 spells CASSLEATLGGLGNSPLHF. The CDR3 region has the DNA TGTGCCAGCAGTTTAGAAGCGACCCTAGGCGGCCTAGGCAATTCACCCCTCCACTTT.

This rearrangement joins TRBV24-1 to TRBJ2-2, with 7 bases that match TRBD1. Germline V gene lookup returns CDR1 KGHDR and CDR2 SFDVKD. Losses at the gene ends were 3 bases for V and 2 bases for J; bases not matched to a gene: 5. The CDR3 has 16 amino acids. CDR3 sequence (DNA): TGTGCCACCAGTGATCCGGGACAGCATAACACCGGGGAGCTGTTTTTT. Its protein is CATSDPGQHNTGELFF.

This clone was recorded a few times. The gene calls are TRBV5-1 and TRBJ2-5; 11 bases map to TRBD2. V lost 0 bases, J lost 5 bases, and 12 bases stayed unmatched. Germline values: CDR1 SGHRS, CDR2 YFSETQ. The CDR3 is 18 residues long. This CDR3 reads CASSLVLVAGGPAETQYF. CDR3 sequence (DNA): TGCGCCAGCAGCTTGGTGTTAGTAGCGGGGGGGCCGGCGGAGACCCAGTACTTC.

This rearrangement joins TRBV21-1 to TRBJ1-4; TRBD1 is the table's D call and was not checked against the DNA. TRBV21-1 is a listed pseudogene. The length of the CDR3 is 18 residues. In nucleotides, the CDR3 is TGTGCCAGCAGCAAAAAGGGCAGGGAAGCGAGAACTAATGAAAAACTGTTTTTT. Translated, it gives CASSKKGREARTNEKLFF.

The V call is TRBV6-5, the J call TRBJ2-5, with D perhaps matching TRBD1 (6 bases). This CDR3 region has 15 residues. Between the trimmed V and J ends, which lost 5 bases and 2 bases, there was a span of 15 bases. Per germline, CDR1 MNHEY and CDR2 SVGAGI. CDR3 sequence reads: CASSTPLTGQETQYF. CDR3 sequence (DNA): TGTGCCAGCAGTACCCCCCTAACAGGGCAAGAGACCCAGTACTTC.

V and J are TRBV27 and TRBJ2-7, with TRBD1 matching over 9 bases. This CDR3 is 17 amino acids long. The ends lost 2 bases at V and 0 bases at J; junction bases unmatched: 8. Per the germline V gene, CDR1 is MNHEY and CDR2 is SMNVEV (reference sequence). The CDR3 coding sequence is TGTGCCAGCAGTTTAGGACTAGGGACAGGGAGCTCCTACGAGCAGTACTTC. Its translation is CASSLGLGTGSSYEQYF.

The CDR3 sequence is CAWSVPGGTWETQYF. DNA for the CDR3: TGTGCCTGGAGTGTACCAGGGGGAACGTGGGAGACCCAGTACTTC. This chain joins TRBV30 and TRBJ2-5, with 7 bases that match TRBD1. CDR3 length: 15 amino acids. Trimming at V came to 0 bases and at J to 5 bases, leaving 9 bases not matched to a gene. Germline CDR1 and CDR2: GTSNPN and SVGIG (reference sequence).

The CDR3 protein is CASSLGWGDGKNIQYF. The CDR3 nucleotides read TGTGCCAGCAGCTTGGGATGGGGAGATGGCAAAAACATTCAGTACTTC. The chain combines TRBV5-6 with TRBJ2-4; D might be TRBD2 (5 bases). CDR1 and CDR2 from the germline V gene are SGHDT and YYEEEE. This CDR3 contains 16 residues. V was pared by 0 bases and J by 3 bases, with 13 bases between.

The chain recombines TRBV18 with TRBJ2-2; 8 bases match TRBD1. The J segment lost 2 bases and the V segment lost 2 bases, leaving 4 bases of the junction unmatched. The CDR3 has 16 residues. CDR1 is KGHSH and CDR2 is LQKENI in the germline V gene. In nucleotides, the CDR3 is TGTGCCAGCTCACCAATTACAGGGGGAAACACCGGGGAGCTGTTTTTT. This gives the protein CASSPITGGNTGELFF. Combining the CDR3 with reference TRBV18 and TRBJ2-2 gives the whole variable domain NAGVMQNPRHLVRRRGQEARLRCSPMKGHSHVYWYRQLPEEGLKFMVYLQKENIIDESGMPKERFSAEFPKEGPSILRIQQVVRGDSAAYFCASSPITGGNTGELFFGEGSRLTVL.

V and J are TRBV15 and TRBJ2-3; possible D gene TRBD2, 6 bases. The CDR3 has 14 amino acids. Trimming cost V 3 bases and J 4 bases, with 11 bases left between them. In germline, CDR1 is LNHNV, CDR2 YYDKDF (reference sequence). This CDR3 reads CATSSGLASDTQYF. DNA for the CDR3: TGTGCCACCAGCAGTGGGCTAGCGTCAGATACGCAGTATTTT.

This clone has at least ten counts. The gene calls are TRBV5-1 and TRBJ2-7, with TRBD1 matching 8 bases. CDR3 size: 15 residues. Germline assignment: CDR1 SGHRS and CDR2 YFSETQ. The V segment lost 2 bases and the J segment 5 bases; nucleotides outside the gene matches: 9. The CDR3 nucleotides are TGCGCCAGCAGCTTAAGGACAGGGAGGCCCCACGAGCAGTACGTC. Translating gives CASSLRTGRPHEQYV.

This chain's CDR3 is CASSLAQAYEQYV. DNA of the CDR3: TGTGCCAGCAGCTTGGCCCAGGCCTACGAGCAGTACGTC. This sequence joins TRBV5-6 and TRBJ2-7; no firm D call. The germline V gene has CDR1 SGHDT and CDR2 YYEEEE. Trimming removed 0 bases from V and 2 bases from J, with 6 bases in between. The CDR3 consists of 13 residues.

This clone was seen more than once but under ten times. The chain uses TRBV19 and TRBJ2-1; 8 bases line up with TRBD2. Trimming at V came to 4 bases and at J to 7 bases, leaving 3 bases not matched to a gene. In germline, CDR1 is LNHDA, CDR2 SQIVND (reference sequence). The CDR3 is 13 amino acids. In DNA form, the CDR3 reads TGTGCCAGTAGTAAAATAGCGGGGAATGAGCAGTTCTTC. Its translation is CASSKIAGNEQFF.

V is TRBV4-3 and J is TRBJ1-1; the D is unclear. The CDR3 sequence is 14 residues long. Trimming shortened V by 1 base and J by 0 bases, and 6 bases separated the two germline ends. CDR1 LGHNA and CDR2 YSLEER come from the germline V gene. Written as DNA, the CDR3 is TGCGCCAGCAGCCAAGGGCAGGTGAACACTGAAGCTTTCTTT. Its protein is CASSQGQVNTEAFF.

The gene calls are TRBV11-2 and TRBJ2-5; a possible D gene is TRBD1 (5 bases). Germline V gene sequence: CDR1 SGHAT, CDR2 FQNNGV. CDR3 length: 13 amino acids. The V gene lost 1 base and the J gene lost 5 bases, with 8 bases spanning the gap. Here the CDR3 reads CASSLGGTETQYF. The CDR3 nucleotides read TGTGCCAGCAGCTTAGGGGGCACGGAGACCCAGTACTTC.

The rearrangement uses TRBV25-1 and TRBJ1-1; 7 bases match TRBD1. Germline V gene data show CDR1 as MGHDK and CDR2 as SYGVNS. J was trimmed by 4 bases and V by 4 bases; bases with no gene match: 6. The CDR3 loop spans 14 amino acids. CDR3 DNA: TGTGCCAGCAGTGGTATGACAGGGTCCACTGAAGCTTTCTTT. Translated: CASSGMTGSTEAFF.

CDR3 sequence: CASSQGGATVSTDTQYF. For the CDR3, the DNA is TGCGCCAGCAGCCAAGGTGGTGCGACAGTGAGCACAGATACGCAGTATTTT. The chain has TRBV4-1 and TRBJ2-3, with a weak D call TRBD1 (5 bases). This CDR3 region has 17 residues. V dropped 1 base and J dropped 0 bases, with 14 bases sitting between them. Germline V lookup: CDR1 MGHRA, CDR2 YSYEKL.

The rearrangement links TRBV6-2 or TRBV6-3 to TRBJ1-1; D is undetermined. CDR3 length equals 13 residues. Trimming pared 5 bases from V and 8 bases from J, leaving 15 bases between. Germline V gives CDR1 MNHEY, CDR2 SVGEGT. CDR3 sequence (DNA): TGTGCCAGCAGTCCCCTAGATGAATCCGAAGCTTTCTTT. Residues: CASSPLDESEAFF.

The V call is TRBV2, the J call TRBJ1-2, with D perhaps matching TRBD1 (6 bases). Trimming stripped 5 bases from V and 4 bases from J, with 11 bases between. The CDR3 spans 13 residues. Germline lookup yields CDR1 SNHLY and CDR2 FYNNEI. CDR3 protein: CASSPSRGYGYTF. The DNA for the CDR3 is TGTGCCAGCAGTCCCAGCAGGGGCTATGGCTACACCTTC.

This clone has just a few counts. The J gene is TRBJ2-7, the V gene TRBV2, with 10 bases identical to TRBD1. Germline-derived CDR1 and CDR2 are SNHLY and FYNNEI. There are 14 residues in the CDR3. V trimming: 7 bases; J trimming: 2 bases; junction bases outside the gene matches: 5. The CDR3 nucleotides read TGTGCCAGCACTAGAGGACAGGGGGCCTACGAGCAGTACGTC. Translating gives CASTRGQGAYEQYV.